Below, 13 T cell receptor beta chains from the same sample are listed, as sequenced in a study of shared clonotypes between healthy human individuals. Some clones are missing from TCRdb's copy, which holds only in-frame ones; the method was immunoSEQ multiplex PCR. Among 470,000 or so clones listed, around 80% were seen once. Specimen: PBMCs. The source is a woman between 40 and 55 years old in good health. Some clones in this sample may be carry-over from other donors' samples.

This rearrangement joins TRBV6-1 to TRBJ2-3, with D tentatively TRBD2 (5 bases). The CDR3 length is 14 residues. CDR1 and CDR2 (germline): MNHNS, SASEGT. The V end was cut by 0 bases, the J end by 4 bases, with 8 bases between. This chain's CDR3 is CASSEALAPDTQYF. The CDR3 nucleotides are TGTGCCAGCAGTGAAGCGCTAGCTCCAGATACGCAGTATTTT.

As regards this clone: This CDR3 is also generated by other DNA sequences in the sample. V usage is TRBV19 and J usage is TRBJ1-1; possible D gene TRBD1, 5 bases. Between the trimmed V and J ends, which lost 6 bases and 2 bases, there was a span of 10 bases. Germline CDR1 is LNHDA and CDR2 is SQIVND (reference sequence). The CDR3 contains 13 residues. CDR3 protein: CASRGTANTEAFF. As DNA, the CDR3 is TGTGCCAGTAGAGGGACGGCCAACACTGAAGCTTTCTTT.

The gene calls are TRBV11-1 and TRBJ2-6; no clear D. The CDR3 is made up of 14 amino acids. Trimming removed 5 bases from V and 0 bases from J, with 5 bases in between. The germline V gene has CDR1 SGHAT and CDR2 FQDESV (reference sequence). CDR3 nucleotide sequence: TGTGCCAGCAGCCAACTCTCTGGGGCCAACGTCCTGACTTTC. This gives the protein CASSQLSGANVLTF. The full variable domain, rest sourced from reference TRBV11-1 and TRBJ2-6, is EAEVAQSPRYKITEKSQAVAFWCDPISGHATLYWYRQILGQGPELLVQFQDESVVDDSQLPKDRFSAERLKGVDSTLKIQPAELGDSAMYLCASSQLSGANVLTFGAGSRLTVL.

The chain is built from TRBV30 and TRBJ2-1, with 11 nucleotides matching TRBD2. This CDR3 has 15 residues. The V segment lost 1 base and the J segment 2 bases; nucleotides outside the gene matches: 1. Germline lookup yields CDR1 GTSNPN and CDR2 SVGIG (reference sequence). The CDR3 nucleotides read TGTGCCTGGAGTGGGGGACTAGCGGCCTACAATGAGCAGTTCTTC. Encoded protein: CAWSGGLAAYNEQFF. The full variable domain, with the rest looked up from reference TRBV30 and TRBJ2-1, is SQTIHQWPATLVQPVGSPLSLECTVEGTSNPNLYWYRQAAGRGLQLLFYSVGIGQISSEVPQNLSASRPQDRQFILSSKKLLLSDSGFYLCAWSGGLAAYNEQFFGPGTRLTVL.

With regard to this clone: This specimen includes other DNA sequences encoding the same CDR3. V and J are TRBV5-1 and TRBJ2-5; D unresolved. CDR3 length equals 12 residues. CDR1 SGHRS and CDR2 YFSETQ come from the germline V gene. V gave up 2 bases and J gave up 1 base, with 3 bases separating them. The CDR3 bases are TGCGCCAGCAGCTTTGGCCAAGAGACCCAGTACTTC. Protein product: CASSFGQETQYF.

V is TRBV28 and J is TRBJ1-2; no reliable D call. V gave up 5 bases and J gave up 4 bases, with 20 bases separating them. The CDR3 consists of 16 residues. The germline gives CDR1 MDHEN, CDR2 SYDVKM. CDR3 DNA sequence: TGTGCCAGCAGTCCGCCGAAGGAAGGGAGGATCTATGGCTACACCTTC. This translates into CASSPPKEGRIYGYTF.

Comments on this clone: The sample has other DNA sequences that encode this CDR3 too. The chain is built from TRBV5-1 and TRBJ1-3; 8 bases map to TRBD1. V trimming: 4 bases; J trimming: 0 bases; junction bases outside the gene matches: 6. The CDR3 spans 16 residues. Germline lookup yields CDR1 SGHRS and CDR2 YFSETQ. CDR3 nucleotides: TGCGCCAGCAGCCTTGCCGGACAGGGCTCTGGAAACACCATATATTTT. Its protein product is CASSLAGQGSGNTIYF.

V gene TRBV6-6 combines with J gene TRBJ2-5; weak D call: TRBD1 (7 bases). The CDR3 is 15 amino acids. The V gene's germline CDR1 is MNHNY and CDR2 SVGAGI (reference sequence). V was pared by 3 bases and J by 11 bases, with 22 bases between. CDR3 protein: CASSYVNRGGGEQYF. CDR3 nucleotide sequence: TGTGCCAGCAGTTATGTGAACAGGGGAGGTGGAGAGCAGTACTTC.

The rearrangement joins TRBV30 to TRBJ2-1; TRBD1 is a possible D gene (5 bases). Germline CDR1 GTSNPN, CDR2 SVGIG (reference sequence). Trimming removed 3 bases from V and 5 bases from J, with 14 bases in between. This CDR3 has 14 residues. CDR3 residues: CAWRVLGHNNEQFF. The CDR3 DNA reads TGTGCCTGGAGGGTCCTTGGACACAACAATGAGCAGTTCTTC.

This sequence joins TRBV18 and TRBJ2-7, with D possibly TRBD1 on 6 matching bases. This CDR3 has 13 residues. Germline values: CDR1 KGHSH, CDR2 LQKENI. The germline V and J ends were trimmed by 2 bases and 7 bases, with 12 bases remaining between them. The CDR3 bases are TGTGCCAGCTCACCAGGTCCAGGGGAGGAGCAGTACTTC. Residues: CASSPGPGEEQYF.

The chain has TRBV7-2 and TRBJ1-3, with a tentative D call TRBD1 (6 bases). Germline V gives CDR1 SGHTA, CDR2 FQGNSA. V shed 4 bases and J shed 3 bases, with 13 bases lying between them. The CDR3 is 15 residues long. CDR3 sequence (DNA): TGTGCCAGCAGCTCAGACAGGTTTAATGGAAACACCATATATTTT. As protein: CASSSDRFNGNTIYF.

The chain carries TRBV7-9 and TRBJ2-5; TRBD2 aligns across 13 bases. The CDR3 totals 15 residues. In germline, CDR1 is SEHNR, CDR2 FQNEAQ (reference sequence). Unmatched junction bases numbered 9, after V lost 5 bases and J lost 9 bases. The CDR3 here is CASSPGTSGMSPQYF. The CDR3 DNA sequence: TGTGCCAGCAGCCCCGGGACTAGCGGGATGTCGCCCCAGTACTTC.

The chain links TRBV4-1 to TRBJ1-2; 8 bases match TRBD1. This CDR3 region has 16 residues. The germline gives CDR1 MGHRA, CDR2 YSYEKL. V lost 2 bases and J lost 4; bases outside the gene matches: 9. As DNA, the CDR3 is TGCGCCAGCAGCCAAACTCCGGGACAGGAGGCCTATGGCTACACCTTC. Encoded protein: CASSQTPGQEAYGYTF.